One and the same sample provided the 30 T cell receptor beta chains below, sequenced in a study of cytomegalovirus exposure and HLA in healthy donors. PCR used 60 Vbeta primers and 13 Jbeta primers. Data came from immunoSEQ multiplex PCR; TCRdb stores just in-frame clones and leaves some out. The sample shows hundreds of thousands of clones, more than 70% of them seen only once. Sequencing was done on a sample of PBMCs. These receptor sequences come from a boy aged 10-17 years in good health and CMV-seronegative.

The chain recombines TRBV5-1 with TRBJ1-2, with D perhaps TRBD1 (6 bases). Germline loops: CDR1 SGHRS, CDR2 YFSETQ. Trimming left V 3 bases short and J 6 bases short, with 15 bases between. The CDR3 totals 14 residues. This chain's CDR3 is CASSWTAPKDGYTF. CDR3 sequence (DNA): TGCGCCAGCAGCTGGACAGCTCCCAAGGATGGCTACACCTTC.

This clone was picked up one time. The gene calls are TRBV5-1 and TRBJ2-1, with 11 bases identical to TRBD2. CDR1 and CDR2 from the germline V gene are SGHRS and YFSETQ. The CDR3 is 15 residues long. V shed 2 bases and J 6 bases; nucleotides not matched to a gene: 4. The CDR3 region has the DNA TGCGCCAGCAGCTTTGGGACTAGCGGAGTCAATGAGCAGTTCTTC. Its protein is CASSFGTSGVNEQFF.

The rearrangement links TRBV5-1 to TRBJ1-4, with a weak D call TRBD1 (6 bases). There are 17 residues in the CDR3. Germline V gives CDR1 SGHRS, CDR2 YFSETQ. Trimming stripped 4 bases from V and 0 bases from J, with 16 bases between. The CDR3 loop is CASSPRTATATNEKLFF. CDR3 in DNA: TGCGCCAGCAGCCCGCGGACAGCAACCGCAACTAATGAAAAACTGTTTTTT. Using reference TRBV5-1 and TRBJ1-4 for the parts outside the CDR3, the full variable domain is KAGVTQTPRYLIKTRGQQVTLSCSPISGHRSVSWYQQTPGQGLQFLFEYFSETQRNKGNFPGRFSGRQFSNSRSEMNVSTLELGDSALYLCASSPRTATATNEKLFFGSGTQLSVL.

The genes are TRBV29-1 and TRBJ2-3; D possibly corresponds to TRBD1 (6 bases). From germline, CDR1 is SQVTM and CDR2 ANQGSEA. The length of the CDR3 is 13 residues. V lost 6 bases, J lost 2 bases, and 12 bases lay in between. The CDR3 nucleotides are TGCAGCGTCGGGACACGAAACACAGATACGCAGTATTTT. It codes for CSVGTRNTDTQYF.

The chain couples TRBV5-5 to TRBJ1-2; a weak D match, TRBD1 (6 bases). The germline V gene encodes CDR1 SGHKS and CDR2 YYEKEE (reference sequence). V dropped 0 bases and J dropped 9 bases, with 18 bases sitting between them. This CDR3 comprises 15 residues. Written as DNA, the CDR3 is TGTGCCAGCAGCTTGGTACAGGGAGCAGTATATAGCTACACCTTC. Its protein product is CASSLVQGAVYSYTF.

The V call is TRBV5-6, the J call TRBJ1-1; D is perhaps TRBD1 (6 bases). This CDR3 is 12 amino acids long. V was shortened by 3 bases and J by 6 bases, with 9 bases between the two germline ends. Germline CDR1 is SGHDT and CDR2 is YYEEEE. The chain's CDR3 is CASSSTGSEAFF. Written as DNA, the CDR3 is TGTGCCAGCAGCTCCACAGGGTCTGAAGCTTTCTTT. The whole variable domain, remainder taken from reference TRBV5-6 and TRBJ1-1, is DAGVTQSPTHLIKTRGQQVTLRCSPKSGHDTVSWYQQALGQGPQFIFQYYEEEERQRGNFPDRFSGHQFPNYSSELNVNALLLGDSALYLCASSSTGSEAFFGQGTRLTVV.

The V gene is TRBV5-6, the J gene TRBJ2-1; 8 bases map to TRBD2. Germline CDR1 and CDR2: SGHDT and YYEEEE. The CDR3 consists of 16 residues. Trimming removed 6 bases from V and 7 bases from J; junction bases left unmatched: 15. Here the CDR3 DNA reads TGTGCCAGCATGCTCACACCCGGTCCTAGCGGGAATGAGCAGTTCTTC. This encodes CASMLTPGPSGNEQFF.

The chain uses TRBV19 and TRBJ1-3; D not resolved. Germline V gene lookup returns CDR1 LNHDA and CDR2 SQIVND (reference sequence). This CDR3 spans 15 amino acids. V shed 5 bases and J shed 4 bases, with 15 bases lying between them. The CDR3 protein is CASSQRTTGGNTIYF. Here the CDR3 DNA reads TGTGCCAGTAGTCAACGAACAACGGGGGGAAACACCATATATTTT.

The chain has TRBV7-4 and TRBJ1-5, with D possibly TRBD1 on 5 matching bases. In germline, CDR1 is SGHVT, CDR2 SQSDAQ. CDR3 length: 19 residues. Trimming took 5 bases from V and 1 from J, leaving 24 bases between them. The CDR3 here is CASSELWCRAGFSNQPQHF. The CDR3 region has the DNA TGTGCCAGCAGCGAATTATGGTGCAGGGCGGGATTCAGCAATCAGCCCCAGCATTTT.

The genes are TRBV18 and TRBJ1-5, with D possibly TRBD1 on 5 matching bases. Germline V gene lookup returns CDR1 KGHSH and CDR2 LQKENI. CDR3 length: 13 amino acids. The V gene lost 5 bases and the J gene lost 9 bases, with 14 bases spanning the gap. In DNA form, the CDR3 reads TGTGCCAGCTCAACACAGGAGGTAGGGCCCCAGCATTTT. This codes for CASSTQEVGPQHF.

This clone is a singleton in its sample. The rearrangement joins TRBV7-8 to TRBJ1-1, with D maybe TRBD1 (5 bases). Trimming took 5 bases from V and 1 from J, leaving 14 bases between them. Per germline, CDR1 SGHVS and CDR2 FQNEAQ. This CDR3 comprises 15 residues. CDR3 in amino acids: CASSLNARANTEAFF. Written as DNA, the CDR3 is TGTGCCAGCAGCCTAAACGCCAGGGCGAACACTGAAGCTTTCTTT. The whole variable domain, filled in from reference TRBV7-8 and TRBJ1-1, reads GAGVSQSPRYKVAKRGQDVALRCDPISGHVSLFWYQQALGQGPEFLTYFQNEAQLDKSGLPSDRFFAERPEGSVSTLKIQRTQQEDSAVYLCASSLNARANTEAFFGQGTRLTVV.

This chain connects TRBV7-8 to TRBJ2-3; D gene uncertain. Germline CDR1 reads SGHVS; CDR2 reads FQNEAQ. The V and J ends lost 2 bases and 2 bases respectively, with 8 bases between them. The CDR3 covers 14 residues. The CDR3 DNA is TGTGCCAGCAGCTTAACGCGGAACACAGATACGCAGTATTTT. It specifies CASSLTRNTDTQYF.

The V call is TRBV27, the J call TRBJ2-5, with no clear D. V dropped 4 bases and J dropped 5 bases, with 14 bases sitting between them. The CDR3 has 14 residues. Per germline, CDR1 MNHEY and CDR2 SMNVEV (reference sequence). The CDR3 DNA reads TGTGCCAGCAGTTCCCTCGAGGCCCAGGAGACCCAGTACTTC. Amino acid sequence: CASSSLEAQETQYF.

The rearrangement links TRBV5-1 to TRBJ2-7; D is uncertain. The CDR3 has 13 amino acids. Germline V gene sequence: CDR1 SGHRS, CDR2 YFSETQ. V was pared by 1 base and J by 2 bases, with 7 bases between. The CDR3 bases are TGCGCCAGCAGCTTGTCTACCCCCTACGAGCAGTACTTC. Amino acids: CASSLSTPYEQYF.

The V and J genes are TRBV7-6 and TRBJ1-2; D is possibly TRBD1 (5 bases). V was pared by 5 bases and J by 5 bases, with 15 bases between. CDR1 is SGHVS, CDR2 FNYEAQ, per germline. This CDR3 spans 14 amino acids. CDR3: CASSPFGGGYGYTF. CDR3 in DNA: TGTGCCAGCAGCCCATTTGGGGGGGGGTATGGCTACACCTTC.

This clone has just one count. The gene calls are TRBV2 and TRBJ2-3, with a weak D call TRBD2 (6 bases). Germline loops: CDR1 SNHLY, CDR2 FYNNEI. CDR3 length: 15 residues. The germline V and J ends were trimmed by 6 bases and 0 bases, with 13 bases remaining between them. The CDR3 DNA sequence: TGTGCCAGCAGCATTACCGGGACTAGCACAGATACGCAGTATTTT. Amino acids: CASSITGTSTDTQYF.

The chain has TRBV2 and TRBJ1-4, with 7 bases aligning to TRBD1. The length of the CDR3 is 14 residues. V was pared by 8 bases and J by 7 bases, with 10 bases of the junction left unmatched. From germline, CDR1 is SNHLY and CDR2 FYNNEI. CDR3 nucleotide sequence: TGTGCCAGCCACCGGGACAGCACTCTTGAAAAACTGTTTTTT. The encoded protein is CASHRDSTLEKLFF. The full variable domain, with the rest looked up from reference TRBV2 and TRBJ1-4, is EPEVTQTPSHQVTQMGQEVILRCVPISNHLYFYWYRQILGQKVEFLVSFYNNEISEKSEIFDDQFSVERPDGSNFTLKIRSTKLEDSAMYFCASHRDSTLEKLFFGSGTQLSVL.

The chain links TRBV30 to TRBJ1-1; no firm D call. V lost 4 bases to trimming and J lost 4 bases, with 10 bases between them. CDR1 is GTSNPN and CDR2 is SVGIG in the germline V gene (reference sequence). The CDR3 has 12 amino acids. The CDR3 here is CAWIGRPTEAFF. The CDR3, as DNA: TGTGCCTGGATAGGGAGGCCCACTGAAGCTTTCTTT.

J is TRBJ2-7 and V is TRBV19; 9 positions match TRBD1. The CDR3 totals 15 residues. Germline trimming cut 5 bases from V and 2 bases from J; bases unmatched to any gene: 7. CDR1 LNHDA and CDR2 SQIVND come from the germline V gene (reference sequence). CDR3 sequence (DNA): TGTGCCAGTAGTGATCCGGGACAGGGACCCTACGAGCAGTACTTC. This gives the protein CASSDPGQGPYEQYF. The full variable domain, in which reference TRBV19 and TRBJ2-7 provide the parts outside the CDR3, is DGGITQSPKYLFRKEGQNVTLSCEQNLNHDAMYWYRQDPGQGLRLIYYSQIVNDFQKGDIAEGYSVSREKKESFPLTVTSAQKNPTAFYLCASSDPGQGPYEQYFGPGTRLTVT.

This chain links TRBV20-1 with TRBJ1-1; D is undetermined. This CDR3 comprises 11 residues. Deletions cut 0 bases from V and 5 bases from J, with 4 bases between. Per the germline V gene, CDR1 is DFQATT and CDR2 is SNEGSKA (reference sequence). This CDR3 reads CSARDRTEAFF. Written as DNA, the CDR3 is TGCAGTGCTAGAGACCGGACTGAAGCTTTCTTT.

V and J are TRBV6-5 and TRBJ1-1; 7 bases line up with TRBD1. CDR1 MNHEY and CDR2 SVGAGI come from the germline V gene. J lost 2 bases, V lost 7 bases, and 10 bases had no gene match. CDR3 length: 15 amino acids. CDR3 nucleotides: TGTGCCAGCACTCTAAACAGGGGAGGCAACACTGAAGCTTTCTTT. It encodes CASTLNRGGNTEAFF.

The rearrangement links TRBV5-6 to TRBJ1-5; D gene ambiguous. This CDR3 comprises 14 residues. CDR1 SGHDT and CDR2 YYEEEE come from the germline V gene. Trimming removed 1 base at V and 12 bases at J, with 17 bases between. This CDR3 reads CASSLRGVDKVQHF. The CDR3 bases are TGTGCCAGCAGCTTGCGGGGTGTGGATAAGGTCCAGCATTTT.

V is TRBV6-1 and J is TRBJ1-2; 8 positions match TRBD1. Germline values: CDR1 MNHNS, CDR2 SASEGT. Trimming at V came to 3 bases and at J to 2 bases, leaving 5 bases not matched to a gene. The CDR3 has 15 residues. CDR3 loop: CASSDMDRANYGYTF. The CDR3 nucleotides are TGTGCCAGCAGTGATATGGACAGGGCCAACTATGGCTACACCTTC.

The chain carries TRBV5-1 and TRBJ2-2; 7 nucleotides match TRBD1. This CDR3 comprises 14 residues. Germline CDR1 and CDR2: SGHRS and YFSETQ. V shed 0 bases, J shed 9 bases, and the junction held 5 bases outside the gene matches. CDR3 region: CASSLEGAERELFF. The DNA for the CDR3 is TGCGCCAGCAGCTTGGAGGGGGCCGAAAGGGAGCTGTTTTTT.

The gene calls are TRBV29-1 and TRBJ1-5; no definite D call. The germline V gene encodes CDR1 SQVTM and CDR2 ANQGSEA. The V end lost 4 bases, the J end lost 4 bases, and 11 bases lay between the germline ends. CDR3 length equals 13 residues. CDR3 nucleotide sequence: TGCAGCGTTGCAGACCCGGGGAATCAGCCCCAGCATTTT. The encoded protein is CSVADPGNQPQHF.

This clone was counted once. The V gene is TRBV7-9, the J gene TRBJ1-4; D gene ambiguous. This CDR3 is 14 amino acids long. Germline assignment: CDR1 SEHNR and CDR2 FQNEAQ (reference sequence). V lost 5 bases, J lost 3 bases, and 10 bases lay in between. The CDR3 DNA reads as TGTGCCAGCAGCGTAGGGAGCCCTAATGAAAAACTGTTTTTT. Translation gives CASSVGSPNEKLFF.

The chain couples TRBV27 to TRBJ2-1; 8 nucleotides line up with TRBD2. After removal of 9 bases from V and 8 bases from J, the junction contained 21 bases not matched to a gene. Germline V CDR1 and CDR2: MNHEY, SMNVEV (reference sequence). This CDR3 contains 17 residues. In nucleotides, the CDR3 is TGTGCCAGTAACCCTAGCGCTAGCGGGCCCCTAGGGCATGAGCAGTTCTTC. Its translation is CASNPSASGPLGHEQFF.

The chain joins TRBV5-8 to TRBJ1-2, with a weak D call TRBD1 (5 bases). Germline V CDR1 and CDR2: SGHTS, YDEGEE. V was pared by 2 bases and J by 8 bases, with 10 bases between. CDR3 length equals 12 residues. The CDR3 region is CASSFGQGGYTF. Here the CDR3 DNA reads TGTGCCAGCAGCTTTGGTCAGGGCGGCTACACCTTC.

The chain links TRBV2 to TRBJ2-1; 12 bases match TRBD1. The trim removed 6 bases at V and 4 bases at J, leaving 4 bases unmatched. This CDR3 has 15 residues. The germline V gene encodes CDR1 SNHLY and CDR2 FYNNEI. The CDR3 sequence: CASSRDRGPYNEQFF. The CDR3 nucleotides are TGTGCCAGCAGCCGGGACAGGGGGCCGTACAATGAGCAGTTCTTC.

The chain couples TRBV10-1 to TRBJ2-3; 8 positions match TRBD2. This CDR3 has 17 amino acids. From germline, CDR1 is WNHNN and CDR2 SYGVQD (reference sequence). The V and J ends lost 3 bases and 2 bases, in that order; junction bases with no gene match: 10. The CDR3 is CASSDSLAGRPTDTQYF. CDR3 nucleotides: TGCGCCAGCAGTGATAGTTTAGCGGGACGACCCACAGATACGCAGTATTTT.